The 19 T cell receptor beta chains below were found in one sample sequenced in a study of T-cell memory formation after mild COVID-19. TCRdb independently ran MiXCR on the 5' RACE reads; one entry per CDR3 protein. Of fewer than 200,000 distinct CDR3 sequences listed, about an eighth are singletons. The sequenced material came from PBMCs or a T cell subset sorted from them (not recorded which). All receptors come from a man between 18 and 35 years old who had mild COVID-19 (a few samples of this study predate the infection). Cell type and time point are not known.

This clonotype was recorded a few times. The chain carries TRBV25-1 and TRBJ1-2, with TRBD1 identical over 9 bases. This CDR3 is 14 amino acids long. Germline trimming cut 6 bases from V and 2 bases from J; bases unmatched to any gene: 4. CDR1 and CDR2 (germline): MGHDK, SYGVNS. The CDR3 region is CASRDTGGNYGYTF. The CDR3 bases are TGTGCCAGCAGAGACACAGGGGGCAACTATGGCTACACCTTC.

This clonotype occurred a few times. The chain joins TRBV20-1 to TRBJ2-5, with D unclear. V dropped 3 bases and J dropped 2 bases, with 7 bases sitting between them. From germline, CDR1 is DFQATT and CDR2 SNEGSKA (reference sequence). The CDR3 totals 12 residues. CDR3 region: CSARRHQETQYF. DNA of the CDR3: TGCAGTGCTAGGCGTCATCAAGAGACCCAGTACTTC.

V is TRBV11-3 and J is TRBJ2-2; 7 bases line up with TRBD2. In germline, CDR1 is SGHNT, CDR2 YENEEA. The V segment lost 8 bases and the J segment 0 bases; nucleotides outside the gene matches: 3. The CDR3 totals 14 residues. For the CDR3, the DNA is TGTGCCAGCCGAGCGGGGCCGAACACCGGGGAGCTGTTTTTT. Protein sequence: CASRAGPNTGELFF. Drawing the rest from reference TRBV11-3 and TRBJ2-2, the complete variable domain is EAGVVQSPRYKIIEKKQPVAFWCNPISGHNTLYWYLQNLGQGPELLIRYENEEAVDDSQLPKDRFSAERLKGVDSTLKIQPAELGDSAVYLCASRAGPNTGELFFGEGSRLTVL.

This clonotype has a handful of counts. The gene calls are TRBV6-6 and TRBJ1-2, with D uncertain. V lost 8 bases and J lost 5, with 15 bases in between. This CDR3 has 13 amino acids. The germline gives CDR1 MNHNY, CDR2 SVGAGI (reference sequence). The CDR3 protein is CASALDRLYGYTF. As DNA, the CDR3 is TGTGCCAGCGCACTCGACCGGTTATATGGCTACACCTTC.

This clonotype was seen more than once but under ten times. This chain uses TRBV20-1 with TRBJ2-4, with no clear D. Germline CDR1 DFQATT, CDR2 SNEGSKA (reference sequence). The V and J ends lost 5 bases and 7 bases respectively, with 15 bases between them. CDR3 length: 13 residues. In nucleotides, the CDR3 is TGCAGTGCTCTGACCCCCTCCCCTAACATTCAGTACTTC. Translated: CSALTPSPNIQYF.

The V gene is TRBV7-2, the J gene TRBJ2-3; D is undetermined. There are 13 residues in the CDR3. Germline V gene lookup returns CDR1 SGHTA and CDR2 FQGNSA. With 5 bases removed from V and 6 bases from J, the gap between germline ends came to 12 bases. CDR3 in amino acids: CASSPYPLDTQYF. DNA for the CDR3: TGTGCCAGCAGCCCCTACCCCCTGGATACGCAGTATTTT.

J is TRBJ2-2 and V is TRBV11-3, with 8 bases matching TRBD2. From germline, CDR1 is SGHNT and CDR2 YENEEA. CDR3 size: 16 residues. V was pared by 1 base and J by 4 bases, with 5 bases of the junction left unmatched. The CDR3 sequence is CASSLAGGPGTGELFF. The CDR3 DNA follows: TGTGCCAGCAGCTTAGCGGGGGGGCCGGGCACCGGGGAGCTGTTTTTT.

This clonotype appeared a few times. The rearrangement uses TRBV12-3 or TRBV12-4 and TRBJ2-7; 7 bases fit TRBD1. The CDR3 runs 14 residues. The trim removed 3 bases at V and 0 bases at J, leaving 2 bases unmatched. CDR3 residues: CASSLQGVSYEQYF. The CDR3, as DNA: TGTGCCAGCAGTTTGCAGGGGGTCTCCTACGAGCAGTACTTC.

This chain uses TRBV12-3 or TRBV12-4 with TRBJ1-2; 7 nucleotides align to TRBD1. V trimming: 6 bases; J trimming: 8 bases; junction bases outside the gene matches: 9. There are 13 residues in the CDR3. The chain's CDR3 is CASSLRQGGGYTF. CDR3 in DNA: TGTGCCAGCAGCCTTAGACAGGGAGGAGGCTACACCTTC.

This clonotype was seen a few times. The rearrangement links TRBV2 to TRBJ1-2; D is ambiguous. The germline gives CDR1 SNHLY, CDR2 FYNNEI. CDR3 size: 14 residues. V lost 3 bases, J lost 5 bases, and 13 bases lay in between. The CDR3 nucleotides are TGTGCCAGCAGTGACAACCGGGGATATTATGGCTACACCTTC. Translation: CASSDNRGYYGYTF. The entire variable domain, with the rest obtained from reference TRBV2 and TRBJ1-2, is as follows: EPEVTQTPSHQVTQMGQEVILRCVPISNHLYFYWYRQILGQKVEFLVSFYNNEISEKSEIFDDQFSVERPDGSNFTLKIRSTKLEDSAMYFCASSDNRGYYGYTFGSGTRLTVV.

This clonotype has just a few counts. This chain connects TRBV7-9 to TRBJ2-5; tentatively, D is TRBD1 (6 bases). Looked up from germline, CDR1 is SEHNR and CDR2 is FQNEAQ (reference sequence). The CDR3 is made up of 15 amino acids. V was clipped by 5 bases and J by 0 bases, with 13 bases between them. CDR3 in DNA: TGTGCCAGCAGCGGTCAGGGGACCTACCAAGAGACCCAGTACTTC. This translates into CASSGQGTYQETQYF.

This clonotype turned up a few times. The chain recombines TRBV7-2 with TRBJ1-1, with 7 bases identical to TRBD1. The CDR3 length is 15 residues. The trim removed 6 bases at V and 3 bases at J, leaving 10 bases unmatched. CDR1 is SGHTA and CDR2 is FQGNSA in the germline V gene. The CDR3, as DNA: TGTGCCAGCAGGCTACAGGGGAGTATGGACACTGAAGCTTTCTTT. Translation gives CASRLQGSMDTEAFF.

V is TRBV12-3 or TRBV12-4 and J is TRBJ1-1, with 10 bases matching TRBD1. With 3 bases clipped from V and 5 bases from J, the junction kept 9 bases outside the gene matches. This CDR3 spans 16 amino acids. The CDR3 loop reads CASSFSTGGAQTEAFF. In DNA, the CDR3 is TGTGCCAGCAGTTTTTCGACAGGGGGCGCCCAGACTGAAGCTTTCTTT.

The chain recombines TRBV27 with TRBJ2-7; D is unclear. The germline V and J ends were trimmed by 2 bases and 6 bases, with 8 bases remaining between them. The CDR3 runs 12 residues. CDR1 and CDR2 (germline): MNHEY, SMNVEV (reference sequence). The CDR3 DNA sequence: TGTGCCAGCAGTTTAGGGGTTGGCGAGCAGTACTTC. The encoded protein is CASSLGVGEQYF.

The chain has TRBV20-1 and TRBJ1-1, with D hard to call. This CDR3 has 15 amino acids. Trimming pared 0 bases from V and 3 bases from J, leaving 14 bases between. Germline V CDR1 and CDR2: DFQATT, SNEGSKA (reference sequence). DNA of the CDR3: TGCAGTGCTAGAGATGAAGGCTTGAGGTACACTGAAGCTTTCTTT. This translates into CSARDEGLRYTEAFF.

This clonotype occurred a few times. The V call is TRBV6-2 or TRBV6-3, the J call TRBJ2-3; D is unclear. This CDR3 comprises 13 residues. Trimming shortened V by 7 bases and J by 1 base, and 9 bases separated the two germline ends. Per the germline V gene, CDR1 is MNHEY and CDR2 is SVGEGT. In nucleotides, the CDR3 is TGTGCCAGCACCTACTGGGGCACAGATACGCAGTATTTT. Protein sequence: CASTYWGTDTQYF.

The CDR3 is CAISRTSGIQETQYF. The CDR3 DNA sequence: TGTGCCATCAGTAGGACTAGCGGGATCCAAGAGACCCAGTACTTC. The gene calls are TRBV10-3 and TRBJ2-5; TRBD2 agrees at 12 bases. Germline V gene sequence: CDR1 ENHRY, CDR2 SYGVKD. The CDR3 is made up of 15 amino acids. V shed 5 bases and J 1 base; nucleotides not matched to a gene: 2.

The chain combines TRBV9 with TRBJ1-6; D is ambiguous. CDR3 length: 13 residues. The germline V gene has CDR1 SGDLS and CDR2 YYNGEE. Between the trimmed V and J ends, which lost 3 bases and 12 bases, there was a span of 13 bases. CDR3 bases: TGTGCCAGCAGCGGCAGGATCCGGGGACCCCTCCACTTT. Protein: CASSGRIRGPLHF.

This clonotype was recorded a few times. This chain links TRBV6-5 with TRBJ2-3, with 8 bases fitting TRBD2. This CDR3 region has 20 residues. The germline CDR1 and CDR2 sequences are MNHEY and SVGAGI. The V segment lost 2 bases and the J segment 3 bases; nucleotides outside the gene matches: 19. The CDR3 nucleotides read TGTGCCAGCAGTTACCGACGAGGCAAGAAAAGCGGGGGCCGAACAGATACGCAGTATTTT. Translating gives CASSYRRGKKSGGRTDTQYF.